This paragraph covers one T cell receptor (beta chain) sequence. This sample is part of a study of shared clonotypes between healthy human individuals. The trim removed 4 bases at V and 0 bases at J, leaving 6 bases unmatched. CDR3 length equals 18 residues. Germline V gene data show CDR1 as SGHRS and CDR2 as YFSETQ. Repertoires were generated with immunoSEQ multiplex PCR, while TCRdb's copy carries only in-frame clones and drops some. The data hold about 2 million clones, with less than 95% observed a single time. Cells designated naive CD8 were CD45RO-negative and were positively selected for CCR7, with terminally differentiated effector memory CD45RA+ cells excluded.

The chain couples TRBV5-1 to TRBJ2-1; 14 bases align to TRBD2. The sequence was obtained from a man aged 18 to 29 in good health. Sequencing input: naive CD8+ T cells sorted from blood. The CDR3 coding sequence is TGCGCCAGCAGCGAGGGACTAGCGGGAGAGCTCTCCTACAATGAGCAGTTCTTC. This encodes CASSEGLAGELSYNEQFF.